The subject of this entry is one T cell receptor beta chain. What it binds is unknown. The PCR contained 60 Vbeta and 13 Jbeta primers. TCRdb's table, derived via immunoSEQ multiplex PCR, lists solely in-frame clones and lacks some. Of roughly 130,000 clones listed, around 81% are singletons. The data belong to a study of cytomegalovirus exposure and HLA in healthy donors. Findings and caveats of the study: 87-base-pair reads could not separate some V segments, including TRBV6-2 and TRBV6-3.

The length of the CDR3 is 12 residues. After removal of 2 bases from V and 6 bases from J, the junction contained 3 bases not matched to a gene. Germline assignment: CDR1 GTSNPN and CDR2 SVGIG (reference sequence). The clonotype comes from a woman aged 45-65 years in good health and CMV-seronegative. The specimen sequenced was PBMCs. The rearrangement uses TRBV30 and TRBJ1-2; 7 nucleotides align to TRBD1. CDR3 sequence: CAWSRDSDGYTF. The CDR3 DNA reads as TGTGCCTGGAGTAGGGACAGCGATGGCTACACCTTC.